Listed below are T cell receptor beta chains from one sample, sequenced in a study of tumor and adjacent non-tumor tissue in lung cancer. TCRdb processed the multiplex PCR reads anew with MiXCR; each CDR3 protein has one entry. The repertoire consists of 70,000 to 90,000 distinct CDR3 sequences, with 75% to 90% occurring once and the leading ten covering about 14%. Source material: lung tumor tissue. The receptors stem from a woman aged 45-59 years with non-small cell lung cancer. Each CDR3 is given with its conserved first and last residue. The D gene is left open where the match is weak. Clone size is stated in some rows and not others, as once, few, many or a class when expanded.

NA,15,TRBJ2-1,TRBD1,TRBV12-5,CTSGLGQGRTNEQFF,TGTACAAGTGGTTTAGGACAGGGGAGGACTAATGAGCAGTTCTTC
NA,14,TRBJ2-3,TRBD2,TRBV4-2,CASSQERGAVTQYF,TGTGCCAGCAGCCAAGAGCGGGGGGCAGTTACACAGTATTTT
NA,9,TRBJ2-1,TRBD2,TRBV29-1,CSGGGLEFF,TGCAGTGGGGGAGGGCTGGAATTCTTC
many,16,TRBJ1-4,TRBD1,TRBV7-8,CASSLALGQGNEKLFF,TGTGCCAGCAGCTTAGCTTTGGGACAGGGTAATGAAAAACTGTTTTTT
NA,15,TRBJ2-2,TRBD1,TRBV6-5,CASRLRQGSIGDLFF,TGTGCCAGCAGACTCAGACAGGGATCCATAGGGGACCTGTTTTTT
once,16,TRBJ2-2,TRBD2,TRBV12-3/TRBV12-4,CASTTTSGYVTGELFF,TGTGCTAGCACCACGACTAGCGGGTACGTCACCGGGGAGCTGTTTTTT
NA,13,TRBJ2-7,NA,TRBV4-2,CASIGQAGYEQYF,TGTGCCAGCATTGGCCAGGCCGGCTACGAGCAGTACTTC
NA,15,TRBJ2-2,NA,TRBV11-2,CASNRGRRNTGELFF,TGTGCCAGCAACCGCGGCAGGCGGAACACAGGGGAGCTGTTTTTT
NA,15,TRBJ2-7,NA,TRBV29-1,CSVDLGWGDSYEQYF,TGCAGCGTTGATTTAGGTTGGGGCGACAGTTACGAGCAGTACTTC
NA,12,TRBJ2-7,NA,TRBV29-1,CSALAGSYKQYF,TGCAGCGCCCTTGCGGGGTCCTACAAGCAGTACTTC
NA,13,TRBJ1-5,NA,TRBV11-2,CTSRLRPDQPKHF,TGTACCAGCAGACTGCGACCCGATCAGCCCAAGCATTTT
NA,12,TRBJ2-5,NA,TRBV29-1,CSVRDKEETEYF,TGCAGCGTTCGCGACAAGGAAGAGACCGAGTACTTC
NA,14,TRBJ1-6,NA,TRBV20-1,CSAGKTEGSSPLHF,TGCAGTGCTGGAAAAACAGAGGGTTCCTCACCCCTCCACTTT
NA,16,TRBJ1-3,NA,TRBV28,CASAPFWKSAGNTIYF,TGTGCCAGTGCCCCTTTTTGGAAAAGCGCTGGAAACACCATATATTTT
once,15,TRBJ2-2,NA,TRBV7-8,CASSPGAVNVGELFF,TGTGCCAGCAGCCCCGGGGCAGTCAACGTCGGGGAGCTGTTTTTT
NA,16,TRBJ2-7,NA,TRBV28,CASGKRTARAPDEQYF,TGTGCCAGCGGAAAGAGAACCGCACGTGCCCCCGACGAGCAGTACTTC
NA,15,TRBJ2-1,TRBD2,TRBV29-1,CRAPTSGGSYNEQFF,TGCCGCGCCCCGACTAGCGGCGGCTCCTACAATGAGCAGTTCTTC
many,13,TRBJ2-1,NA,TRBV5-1,CASSLEPYNEQFF,TGCGCCAGCAGCTTGGAACCCTACAATGAGCAGTTCTTC
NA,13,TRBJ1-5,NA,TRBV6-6,CATRPTGDLPHHF,TGTGCCACCCGTCCTACTGGCGATCTGCCCCATCATTTT
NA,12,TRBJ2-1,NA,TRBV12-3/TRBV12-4,CASSTGLSEHFF,TGTGCCAGCAGTACGGGACTTAGTGAGCACTTCTTC
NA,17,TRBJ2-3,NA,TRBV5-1,CASSLETSGSSTDTQYF,TGCGCCAGCAGCTTGGAGACTAGTGGGAGTAGCACAGATACGCAGTATTTT
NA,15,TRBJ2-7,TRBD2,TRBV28,CASSSTSGYSYEQYF,TGTGCCAGCAGTTCGACTAGCGGCTACTCCTACGAGCAGTACTTC
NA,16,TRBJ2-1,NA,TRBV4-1,CVSTKVVFPAYNEQFF,TGCGTCAGCACAAAGGTGGTATTCCCAGCCTACAATGAGCAGTTCTTC
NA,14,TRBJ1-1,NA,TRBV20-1,CSASPTDLNTEAFF,TGCAGTGCTTCACCTACCGACCTGAACACTGAAGCTTTCTTT
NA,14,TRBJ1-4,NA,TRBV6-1,CESSEGGTNEKLLF,TGTGAGAGCAGCGAGGGGGGGACTAATGAAAAACTGCTTTTT
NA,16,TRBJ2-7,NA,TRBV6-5,CARCFGLSYWGYEQYF,TGTGCCAGGTGTTTCGGACTGTCCTACTGGGGCTACGAGCAGTACTTC
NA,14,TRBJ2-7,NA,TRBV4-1,CASSQRPTTYEQYF,TGCGCCAGCAGCCAAAGGCCAACAACCTACGAGCAGTACTTC
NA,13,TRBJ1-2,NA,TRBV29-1,CSVDSGVDCGYTF,TGCAGCGTGGACTCAGGGGTGGACTGTGGCTACACCTTC
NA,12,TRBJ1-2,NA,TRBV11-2,CLNSFTDYGYTF,TGTCTCAACAGCTTCACAGACTATGGCTACACCTTC
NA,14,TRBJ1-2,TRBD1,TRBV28,CASSLSGQGYDYTF,TGCGCCAGCAGCCTCTCGGGACAGGGCTATGACTACACCTTC
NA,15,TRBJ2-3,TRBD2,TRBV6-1,CVSNVSSGSTDTQYF,TGTGTCAGCAATGTTAGTAGCGGGAGTACAGATACGCAGTATTTT
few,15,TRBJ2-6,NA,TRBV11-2,CVSSLLSSGANILTF,TGTGTCAGCAGCTTGTTAAGCTCTGGGGCCAACATCCTGACTTTC
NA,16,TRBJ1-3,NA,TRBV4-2,CASRRDRVGPGNTIYF,TGTGCCAGCAGACGAGATCGGGTGGGGCCTGGAAACACCATATATTTT
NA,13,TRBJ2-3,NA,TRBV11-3,CASSLDPTDTQYF,TGTGCCAGCAGCTTAGACCCCACAGATACGCAGTATTTT
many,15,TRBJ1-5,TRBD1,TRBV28,CASSFNRGGNQPQHF,TGTGCCAGCAGTTTTAACAGGGGCGGCAATCAGCCCCAGCATTTT
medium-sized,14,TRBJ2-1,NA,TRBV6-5,CASSSRGTYNEQFF,TGTGCCAGCAGTTCAAGGGGGACCTACAATGAGCAGTTCTTC
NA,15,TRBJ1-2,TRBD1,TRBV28,CASRIGDRVSYGYTF,TGTGCCAGCAGGATAGGGGACAGAGTTAGCTATGGCTACACCTTC
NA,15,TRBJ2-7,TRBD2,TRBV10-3,CDISESSGSSYEQYF,TGTGACATCAGTGAGTCGAGCGGGAGTTCCTACGAGCAGTACTTC
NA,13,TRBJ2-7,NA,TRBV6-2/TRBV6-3,CASRYLSRREQYF,TGTGCCAGCAGGTACCTGAGTCGGAGGGAGCAGTACTTC
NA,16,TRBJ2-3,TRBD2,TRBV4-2,CTSSQEGLAGADTQYF,TGTACCAGCAGCCAAGAGGGACTAGCGGGAGCAGATACGCAGTATTTT
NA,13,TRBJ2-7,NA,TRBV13,CASSLNRAYEHYF,TGTGCCAGCAGCTTAAACAGAGCCTACGAGCACTACTTC
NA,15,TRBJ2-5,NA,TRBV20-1,CSTIRDGVGQETQYF,TGCAGTACTATCCGGGACGGGGTCGGGCAGGAGACCCAGTACTTC
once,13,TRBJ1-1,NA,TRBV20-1,CGANGQVNTEAFF,TGCGGTGCTAATGGGCAGGTGAACACCGAAGCTTTCTTT
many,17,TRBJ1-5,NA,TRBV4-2,CASSQDLKALSNQPQHF,TGTGCCAGCAGCCAAGATTTGAAGGCCCTTAGCAATCAGCCCCAGCATTTT
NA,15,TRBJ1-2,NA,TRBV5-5,CASSLTGAENYVYAF,TGTGCCAGCAGCTTGACCGGGGCAGAAAACTATGTCTACGCCTTC
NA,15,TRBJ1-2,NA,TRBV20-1,CSVISGLGFYYGYTF,TGCAGTGTTATATCGGGACTGGGGTTTTATTATGGCTACACCTTC
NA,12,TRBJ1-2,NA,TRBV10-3,CTTPAVGTGYTF,TGCACCACCCCCGCCGTGGGGACTGGCTACACCTTC
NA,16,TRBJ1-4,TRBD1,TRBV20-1,CSARGPIEGQGEKLFF,TGCAGTGCTAGAGGCCCCATTGAGGGACAGGGTGAAAAACTGTTTTTT
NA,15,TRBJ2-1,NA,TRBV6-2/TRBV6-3,CAAHDQGPYTDEQFF,TGTGCCGCGCATGACCAGGGACCATACACCGATGAGCAGTTCTTC
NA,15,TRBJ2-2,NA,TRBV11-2,CASSLEAAAMWELFF,TGTGCCAGCAGCTTAGAGGCGGCGGCCATGTGGGAGCTGTTTTTT
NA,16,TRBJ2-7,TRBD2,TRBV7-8,CASNLGSSGSGFEQYF,TGTGCCAGCAATTTAGGAAGTAGCGGGAGTGGTTTCGAGCAGTACTTC
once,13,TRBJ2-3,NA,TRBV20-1,CSGVRGALDMQYF,TGCAGTGGGGTCCGGGGGGCCTTAGATATGCAGTACTTT
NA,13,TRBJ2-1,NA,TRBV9,CTSSVDNYNEQFF,TGTACCAGCAGCGTAGACAACTACAATGAGCAGTTCTTC
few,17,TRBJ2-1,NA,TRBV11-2,CASTPEGWGSSYNEQLF,TGTGCCAGCACCCCAGAGGGCTGGGGTAGCTCCTACAATGAGCAGTTGTTC
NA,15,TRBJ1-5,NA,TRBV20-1,CSPRSGSNSNQPQHF,TGCAGTCCTAGAAGCGGCTCCAATAGCAATCAGCCCCAGCATTTT
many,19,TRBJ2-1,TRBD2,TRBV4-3,CASSQEFSGRVSSYNEQFF,TGCGCCAGCAGCCAAGAATTTAGCGGGAGGGTGAGCTCCTACAATGAGCAGTTCTTC
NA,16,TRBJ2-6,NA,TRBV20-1,CSGGWDTNSGANVLTF,TGCAGTGGGGGTTGGGACACCAACTCTGGGGCCAACGTCCTAACTTTC
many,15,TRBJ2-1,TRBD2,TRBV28,CASSLGTSGYNEQFF,TGTGCCAGCAGTTTAGGGACTAGCGGCTACAATGAGCAGTTCTTC
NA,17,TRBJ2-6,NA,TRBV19,CASSRYGRRSGANVLTF,TGTGCCAGTAGCCGGTATGGCAGGAGATCTGGGGCCAACGTCCTGACTTTC
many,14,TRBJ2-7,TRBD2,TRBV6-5,CASSYREGLGEQYF,TGTGCCAGCAGTTATAGGGAGGGCTTAGGGGAGCAGTACTTC